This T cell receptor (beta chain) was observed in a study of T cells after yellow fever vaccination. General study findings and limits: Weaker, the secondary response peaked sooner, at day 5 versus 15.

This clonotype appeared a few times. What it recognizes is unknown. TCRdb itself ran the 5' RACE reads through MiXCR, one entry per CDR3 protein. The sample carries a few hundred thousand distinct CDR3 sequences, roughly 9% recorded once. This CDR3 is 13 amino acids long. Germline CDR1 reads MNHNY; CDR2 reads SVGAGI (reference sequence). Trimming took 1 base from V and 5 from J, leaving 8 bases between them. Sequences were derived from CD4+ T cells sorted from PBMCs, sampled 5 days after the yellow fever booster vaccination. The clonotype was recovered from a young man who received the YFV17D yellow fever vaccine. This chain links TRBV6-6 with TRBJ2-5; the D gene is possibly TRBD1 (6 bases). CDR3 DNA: TGTGCCAGCAGTTACTGGGGGCTGGAGACCCAGTACTTC. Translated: CASSYWGLETQYF.